Listed here are 6 T cell receptor beta chains from one sample, sequenced in a study of T-cell reconstitution after alpha-beta-depleted transplantation in children (dated by TCRdb to about 2016). The library came from PCR. For sequencing, an Illumina HiSeq 2500 was employed. TCR library preparation used molecular barcoding, with unique molecular identifiers applied to normalize quantification of the TCRbeta repertoire. TCRdb trimmed public reads at Q25 via fastp, called clones via MiXCR and kept in-frame beta chains. Records with the same CDR3 protein are collapsed into one entry carrying the most frequent genes and DNA. This sample comprises roughly 200,000 distinct CDR3 sequences, roughly 9% of them detected only once. The top ten hold 5% to 7% of the sample. Sample: PBMCs from the stem cell graft donor, taken from the stem cell graft. The source is a human donor who donated a stem cell graft to a child with acute lymphoblastic leukemia.

This clonotype has more than one count but fewer than ten. J is TRBJ2-2 and V is TRBV20-1, with a tentative D call TRBD1 (5 bases). The CDR3 is made up of 15 amino acids. The ends were cut back, 2 bases at V and 1 base at J, with 11 bases in the middle. Looked up from germline, CDR1 is DFQATT and CDR2 is SNEGSKA (reference sequence). CDR3 in DNA: TGCAGTGCTAGAAAGGGAAGGGGGAACACCGGGGAGCTGTTTTTT. This translates into CSARKGRGNTGELFF.

Only a few counts were recorded for this clonotype. The genes are TRBV20-1 and TRBJ2-1, with TRBD1 identical over 9 bases. Germline V gene sequence: CDR1 DFQATT, CDR2 SNEGSKA (reference sequence). J was trimmed by 3 bases and V by 4 bases; bases with no gene match: 13. This CDR3 comprises 17 residues. CDR3 sequence reads: CSATSPGTGPDYNEQFF. CDR3 DNA: TGCAGTGCTACCTCTCCGGGGACAGGGCCCGACTACAATGAGCAGTTCTTC.

This CDR3 reads CASTLTSGEAFF. CDR3 nucleotides: TGTGCCAGCACCCTCACGTCAGGTGAAGCTTTCTTT. The rearrangement joins TRBV12-3 or TRBV12-4 to TRBJ1-1; D not resolved. CDR3 length equals 12 residues. The V end was cut by 7 bases, the J end by 7 bases, with 13 bases between.

This clonotype appeared many times. CDR3 DNA: TGTGCCAGCGGACCTGGGTCTGAAGTTGAAAAACTGTTTTTT. It specifies CASGPGSEVEKLFF. This rearrangement joins TRBV6-2 or TRBV6-3 to TRBJ1-4, with no clear D. Germline V gene lookup returns CDR1 MNHEY and CDR2 SVGEGT. V was cut by 8 bases and J by 7 bases, with 17 bases left in between. The length of the CDR3 is 14 residues.

As for this clonotype: Possible read error: a much larger clone is one base away. The rearrangement uses TRBV10-3 and TRBJ2-1, with D possibly TRBD2 on 6 matching bases. Germline CDR1 and CDR2: ENHRY and SYGVKD. The length of the CDR3 is 15 residues. CDR3 coding DNA: TGTGACATCAGAGCCTTCGGGCGGGGTGACAATGAGCAGTTCTTC. The encoded protein is CDIRAFGRGDNEQFF.

The chain links TRBV6-5 to TRBJ1-3; weak D call: TRBD1 (6 bases). CDR1 is MNHEY, CDR2 SVGAGI, per germline. V lost 2 bases and J lost 0, with 8 bases in between. The CDR3 consists of 15 residues. The CDR3: CASSYGTLSGNTIYF. CDR3 nucleotide sequence: TGTGCCAGCAGTTACGGGACACTCTCTGGAAACACCATATATTTT.